This entry lists 4 T cell receptor beta chains sequenced from one sample in a study of siplizumab effects on memory and regulatory T cells. The repertoire was sequenced with immunoSEQ multiplex PCR; TCRdb's copy has only in-frame clones and lacks some. The top ten hold 0.031% of the sample, which has 70,000 to 100,000 clones, about 96% seen once. Material: naive CD4+ T cells sorted from blood. The source of these receptors is a human donor in good health.

The chain has TRBV27 and TRBJ2-5; D tentatively reads TRBD1 or TRBD2 (5 bases each). Germline V gene sequence: CDR1 MNHEY, CDR2 SMNVEV (reference sequence). The ends were cut back, 4 bases at V and 1 base at J, with 7 bases in the middle. CDR3 length: 13 amino acids. The CDR3 region is CASSWDRQETQYF. DNA for the CDR3: TGTGCCAGCAGTTGGGACCGCCAAGAGACCCAGTACTTC.

The genes are TRBV6-5 and TRBJ1-6, with D maybe TRBD1 (6 bases). The V gene's germline CDR1 is MNHEY and CDR2 SVGAGI. With 2 bases removed from V and 11 bases from J, the gap between germline ends came to 13 bases. The CDR3 length is 14 residues. In DNA, the CDR3 is TGTGCCAGCAGTTACACTCTGACAGGTGCACCCCTCCACTTT. As protein: CASSYTLTGAPLHF.

This clone occurred a few times. The rearrangement uses TRBV28 and TRBJ1-2; D remains ambiguous. Germline loops: CDR1 MDHEN, CDR2 SYDVKM. V lost 3 bases to trimming and J lost 2 bases, with 7 bases between them. The CDR3 has 13 residues. CDR3 sequence: CASSFSRNYGYTF. CDR3 sequence (DNA): TGTGCCAGCAGTTTTTCACGGAACTATGGCTACACCTTC.

This chain connects TRBV18 to TRBJ2-7, with 10 positions matching TRBD1. Trimming at V came to 0 bases and at J to 6 bases, leaving 8 bases not matched to a gene. CDR1 is KGHSH and CDR2 is LQKENI in the germline V gene. The CDR3 is 16 residues long. The CDR3 DNA follows: TGTGCCAGCTCACCACCGGGAGGACAGGGGGTCGGCGAGCAGTACTTC. It codes for CASSPPGGQGVGEQYF.